The 19 T cell receptor beta chains given below trace back to one sample, sequenced in a study of shared clonotypes between healthy human individuals. TCRdb's copy holds only in-frame clones and misses some; the assay was immunoSEQ multiplex PCR. The repertoire has about 750,000 clones, over 90% of them found once; the top ten carry around 24%. In the naive CD8 group, cells lacked CD45RO and were positively selected for CCR7, so terminally differentiated effector memory CD45RA+ cells were left out. Sequences were obtained from naive CD8+ T cells sorted from blood. The source is a man aged 25-45 years in good health.

Worth noting for this clone: Within the sample, other DNA sequences also encode this same CDR3. The chain uses TRBV9 and TRBJ2-1; possible D gene TRBD2, 5 bases. V was clipped by 3 bases and J by 4 bases, with 14 bases between them. Germline V gives CDR1 SGDLS, CDR2 YYNGEE. The CDR3 totals 15 residues. CDR3 bases: TGTGCCAGCAGCGCATCGGGAACCGCTTACAATGAGCAGTTCTTC. This gives the protein CASSASGTAYNEQFF.

This chain uses TRBV14 with TRBJ2-3; D is perhaps TRBD2 (5 bases). The length of the CDR3 is 16 residues. Germline CDR1 reads SGHDN; CDR2 reads FVKESK. V gave up 1 base and J gave up 4 bases, with 15 bases separating them. As DNA, the CDR3 is TGTGCCAGCAGCCAAGCTCTAGGACTGTTGGCAGATACGCAGTATTTT. Translating it yields CASSQALGLLADTQYF.

The chain joins TRBV9 to TRBJ2-7; no firm D call. CDR3 size: 13 residues. The ends were cut back, 0 bases at V and 5 bases at J, with 9 bases in the middle. CDR1 SGDLS and CDR2 YYNGEE come from the germline V gene. CDR3 region: CASSVDPPDEQYF. CDR3 coding DNA: TGTGCCAGCAGCGTAGACCCCCCCGACGAGCAGTACTTC.

This chain connects TRBV6-6 to TRBJ2-3; TRBD1 or TRBD2 may be the D gene (5 bases each). Per germline, CDR1 MNHNY and CDR2 SVGAGI (reference sequence). Trimming shortened V by 7 bases and J by 1 base, and 12 bases separated the two germline ends. The CDR3 covers 14 residues. CDR3 nucleotides: TGTGCCAGCAACCTGCTGGGGGGCACAGATACGCAGTATTTT. Translated, it gives CASNLLGGTDTQYF.

This sequence joins TRBV27 and TRBJ2-1; tentatively, D is TRBD2 (6 bases). V was shortened by 4 bases and J by 9 bases, with 10 bases between the two germline ends. Per the germline V gene, CDR1 is MNHEY and CDR2 is SMNVEV (reference sequence). This CDR3 is 12 amino acids long. The CDR3 sequence: CASSYPGGEQFF. The CDR3 nucleotides are TGTGCCAGCAGTTACCCCGGGGGTGAGCAGTTCTTC.

V is TRBV7-9 and J is TRBJ2-7; D uncertain. The CDR3 is 13 residues long. V lost 1 base and J lost 6, with 10 bases in between. Germline V CDR1 and CDR2: SEHNR, FQNEAQ (reference sequence). The CDR3 reads CASSLGVFGEQYF. In DNA form, the CDR3 reads TGTGCCAGCAGCTTAGGGGTTTTCGGCGAGCAGTACTTC.

This clone appeared a single time. This chain joins TRBV27 and TRBJ2-1, with unresolved D. Trimming removed 3 bases from V and 8 bases from J, with 14 bases in between. The CDR3 spans 14 residues. Germline values: CDR1 MNHEY, CDR2 SMNVEV (reference sequence). The CDR3 loop is CASSLLSRIDEQFF. CDR3 sequence (DNA): TGTGCCAGCAGTTTGCTCAGCCGGATTGATGAGCAGTTCTTC.

This chain uses TRBV27 with TRBJ2-4; 12 nucleotides line up with TRBD2. Per the germline V gene, CDR1 is MNHEY and CDR2 is SMNVEV (reference sequence). The CDR3 spans 17 residues. The V segment lost 7 bases and the J segment 3 bases; nucleotides outside the gene matches: 10. CDR3 nucleotides: TGTGCCAGCACTAATCTAGCGGGAGGGCCCGGCAAAAACATTCAGTACTTC. Amino acid sequence: CASTNLAGGPGKNIQYF.

The chain recombines TRBV7-2 with TRBJ1-2; D unresolved. The CDR3 has 14 residues. Trimming removed 1 base from V and 1 base from J, with 7 bases in between. Germline CDR1 is SGHTA and CDR2 is FQGNSA. CDR3 sequence: CASSLVAGNYGYTF. CDR3 DNA: TGTGCCAGCAGCTTAGTGGCGGGTAACTATGGCTACACCTTC. Based on the CDR3 plus reference TRBV7-2 and TRBJ1-2, the full variable domain is GAGVSQSPSNKVTEKGKDVELRCDPISGHTALYWYRQSLGQGLEFLIYFQGNSAPDKSGLPSDRFSAERTGGSVSTLTIQRTQQEDSAVYLCASSLVAGNYGYTFGSGTRLTVV.

Regarding this clone: The same CDR3 can be traced to other DNA sequences in this sample. The CDR3 protein is CASSPGGTEAFF. DNA for the CDR3: TGTGCCAGCAGCCCAGGGGGGACTGAAGCTTTCTTT. J is TRBJ1-1 and V is TRBV7-9; 7 nucleotides align to TRBD1. V shed 5 bases, J shed 5 bases, and the junction held 2 bases outside the gene matches. The CDR3 sequence is 12 residues long. Looked up from germline, CDR1 is SEHNR and CDR2 is FQNEAQ (reference sequence).

The chain joins TRBV5-5 to TRBJ2-1; D is possibly TRBD1 (6 bases). CDR1 is SGHKS, CDR2 YYEKEE, per germline (reference sequence). The ends were cut back, 2 bases at V and 5 bases at J, with 14 bases in the middle. CDR3 length equals 15 residues. The CDR3 protein is CASSLVRTANNEQFF. CDR3 bases: TGTGCCAGCAGCTTAGTCAGGACAGCGAACAATGAGCAGTTCTTC.

Details on this clone: A read error may produce the germline difference seen at one junction end. The chain combines TRBV29-1 with TRBJ2-1; TRBD1 matches 10 bases. Germline values: CDR1 SQVTM, CDR2 ANQGSEA. This CDR3 comprises 18 residues. The CDR3 loop reads CSVEGKPGQGFSYNEQFF. The CDR3 DNA reads TGCAGCGTCGAAGGTAAACCGGGACAGGGGTTCTCCTACAATGAGCAGTTCTTC.

This chain connects TRBV19 to TRBJ2-1; D possibly corresponds to TRBD2 (6 bases). Germline loops: CDR1 LNHDA, CDR2 SQIVND (reference sequence). V lost 1 base, J lost 9 bases, and 16 bases lay in between. The CDR3 runs to 15 residues. CDR3 protein: CASSIGGSAGIEQFF. The CDR3 nucleotides read TGTGCCAGTAGTATAGGTGGTTCTGCGGGAATTGAGCAGTTCTTC.

This clone came up once. The chain recombines TRBV6-5 with TRBJ1-1; D is unresolved. This CDR3 is built from 14 residues. V shed 2 bases and J shed 1 base, with 8 bases lying between them. Germline V gene sequence: CDR1 MNHEY, CDR2 SVGAGI. In nucleotides, the CDR3 is TGTGCCAGCAGTTACCTTAGAGGGAACACTGAAGCTTTCTTT. Its protein product is CASSYLRGNTEAFF.

The chain joins TRBV4-3 to TRBJ2-1; 9 positions match TRBD2. V shed 4 bases and J 5 bases; nucleotides not matched to a gene: 9. The CDR3 has 16 residues. Looked up from germline, CDR1 is LGHNA and CDR2 is YSLEER. DNA for the CDR3: TGCGCCAGCAGCCTTACGGTTAGCGGGAGCAACAATGAGCAGTTCTTC. Translation gives CASSLTVSGSNNEQFF.

The CDR3 DNA follows: TGTGCCAGCAGCTTGGAACAGATCACTGAAGCTTTCTTT. This codes for CASSLEQITEAFF. The V call is TRBV5-5, the J call TRBJ1-1; the D is unclear. Trimming took 0 bases from V and 4 from J, leaving 7 bases between them. Germline lookup yields CDR1 SGHKS and CDR2 YYEKEE (reference sequence). This CDR3 spans 13 amino acids.

This clone was recorded once. Other nucleotide sequences from this sample produce the same CDR3. CDR3 coding DNA: TGTGCCAGCAGTCCTACAGGGTCTGGGGCCAACGTCCTGACTTTC. This codes for CASSPTGSGANVLTF. This rearrangement joins TRBV6-5 to TRBJ2-6, with D perhaps TRBD1 (6 bases). This CDR3 is 15 amino acids long. The ends were cut back, 5 bases at V and 1 base at J, with 9 bases in the middle. Germline CDR1 and CDR2: MNHEY and SVGAGI.

V gene TRBV7-2 combines with J gene TRBJ2-1; D ambiguous. Germline loops: CDR1 SGHTA, CDR2 FQGNSA. Trimming removed 6 bases from V and 4 bases from J, with 10 bases in between. This CDR3 is 13 amino acids long. The CDR3 DNA reads as TGTGCCAGCAGACTAACAGAGTACAATGAGCAGTTCTTC. This encodes CASRLTEYNEQFF. The full variable domain, in which reference TRBV7-2 and TRBJ2-1 provide the parts outside the CDR3, is GAGVSQSPSNKVTEKGKDVELRCDPISGHTALYWYRQSLGQGLEFLIYFQGNSAPDKSGLPSDRFSAERTGGSVSTLTIQRTQQEDSAVYLCASRLTEYNEQFFGPGTRLTVL.

The genes are TRBV19 and TRBJ2-7, with a tentative D call TRBD1 (6 bases). V was trimmed by 5 bases and J by 0 bases, leaving 11 bases between them. CDR1 LNHDA and CDR2 SQIVND come from the germline V gene (reference sequence). This CDR3 contains 14 residues. The CDR3 DNA reads as TGTGCCAGTAGTCCCTGGGACACCTCCTACGAGCAGTACTTC. Translated: CASSPWDTSYEQYF. The variable domain in full, with the rest retrieved from reference TRBV19 and TRBJ2-7, is DGGITQSPKYLFRKEGQNVTLSCEQNLNHDAMYWYRQDPGQGLRLIYYSQIVNDFQKGDIAEGYSVSREKKESFPLTVTSAQKNPTAFYLCASSPWDTSYEQYFGPGTRLTVT.